This T cell receptor (beta chain) was captured by sequencing in a study of Graves' ophthalmopathy and Graves' hyperthyroidism. Findings of the study overall: Ophthalmopathy progression prediction by the model yielded a sensitivity of 60% to 71% and a specificity of nearly 75%.

Amplification from RNA transcripts yielded the TCR beta CDR3 regions. Second-round multiplex PCR came after first-round RT-PCR with HTBI primers. MiXCR, applied by TCRdb to the multiplex PCR reads, yields one record per CDR3 protein. The data contain over 650,000 distinct CDR3 sequences, 35% to 50% of them singletons. Per germline, CDR1 SEHNR and CDR2 FQNEAQ (reference sequence). CDR3 length: 12 amino acids. On this clonotype: The antigen remains unidentified. One base away lies a much larger clone, so this may be a sequencing read error.

J is TRBJ1-5 and V is TRBV7-9, with unresolved D. The sequence came from an adult man with Graves' ophthalmopathy. The sequencing sample was made of peripheral blood. The CDR3 DNA sequence: TGTGCCGGCAGCTCCCCGAATCAGCCCCAGCATTTT. Translating gives CAGSSPNQPQHF.